A selection of T cell receptor beta chains follows, all from one sample in a study of blood T cell repertoires in COVID-19. The repertoire was sequenced with immunoSEQ multiplex PCR; TCRdb's copy has only in-frame clones and lacks some. The data contain just over 90,000 clones, more than 65% of them singletons. Input material: peripheral blood. The receptors were gathered from a human donor in a cohort sampled during active COVID-19. Both conserved end residues are part of each CDR3. The D gene is left open where the match is weak. Clone size, where shown, is once, few, many, or a class for clones that have expanded.

D gene	V gene	clone size	J gene	CDR3 protein	CDR3 DNA
TRBD1	TRBV28	NA	TRBJ1-1	CASSSPGSGRGLKAFF	TGTGCCAGCAGTTCCCCAGGTTCGGGCAGGGGGCTTAAAGCTTTCTTT
NA	TRBV5-1	NA	TRBJ2-2	CASSPSAGHTGELFF	TGCGCCAGCAGCCCCTCGGCAGGGCACACCGGGGAGCTGTTTTTT
NA	TRBV18	NA	TRBJ2-7	CASSPPRASAYEQYF	TGTGCCAGCTCACCACCCAGGGCGTCTGCCTACGAGCAGTACTTC
TRBD1	TRBV6-5	NA	TRBJ2-2	CASSYPRTGAGELFF	TGTGCCAGCAGTTACCCACGAACAGGGGCCGGGGAGCTGTTTTTT
TRBD1	TRBV6-6	NA	TRBJ1-1	CASTKGQGVFTEAFF	TGTGCCAGCACTAAGGGACAGGGAGTCTTCACTGAAGCTTTCTTT
TRBD1	TRBV28	NA	TRBJ2-1	CASSRTGGSYNEQFF	TGTGCCAGCAGTCGGACAGGGGGCTCCTACAATGAGCAGTTCTTC
NA	TRBV2	once	TRBJ2-7	CASSEVGPYEQYF	TGTGCCAGCAGTGAAGTGGGGCCCTACGAGCAGTACTTC
NA	TRBV6-5	many	TRBJ2-3	CASSYSTRPPTDTQYF	TGTGCCAGCAGTTACTCTACTAGGCCCCCCACAGATACGCAGTATTTT
TRBD1	TRBV28	NA	TRBJ1-5	CASSDRGDRSNQPQHF	TGTGCCAGCAGTGACAGGGGCGATAGAAGCAATCAGCCCCAGCATTTT
NA	TRBV27	NA	TRBJ2-3	CASRRQGSTDTQYF	TGTGCCAGCAGAAGGCAGGGGAGCACAGATACGCAGTATTTT
TRBD2	TRBV9	NA	TRBJ2-7	CASSVGASGYNEQYF	TGTGCCAGCAGCGTAGGGGCTAGCGGGTATAACGAGCAGTACTTC
NA	TRBV18	once	TRBJ2-7	CASSPPGATEQYF	TGTGCCAGCTCACCACCTGGGGCCACCGAGCAGTACTTC
NA	TRBV2	NA	TRBJ2-7	CASSNGRELQQYF	TGTGCCAGCAGCAACGGACGGGAATTACAGCAGTACTTC
NA	TRBV15	once	TRBJ2-1	CATSFRGGDNEQFF	TGTGCCACCAGCTTCAGGGGTGGGGACAATGAGCAGTTCTTC
NA	TRBV21-1	NA	TRBJ1-2	CASSKGSRQPTNYGYTF	TGTGCCAGCAGCAAAGGATCGAGACAGCCAACTAACTATGGCTACACCTTC
NA	TRBV28	NA	TRBJ2-7	CASSLSGGAGEQYF	TGTGCCAGCAGTTTAAGTGGGGGGGCGGGAGAGCAGTACTTC
TRBD2	TRBV5-1	few	TRBJ2-3	CASSLSTSLADTQYF	TGCGCCAGCAGCTTGTCGACTAGCCTCGCAGATACGCAGTATTTT
TRBD1	TRBV6-1	NA	TRBJ1-1	CASSEGQGFGAFF	TGTGCCAGCAGTGAGGGACAGGGGTTTGGAGCTTTCTTT
NA	TRBV28	NA	TRBJ1-2	CASSSKYGYTF	TGTGCCAGCAGTTCAAAATATGGCTACACCTTC
TRBD1	TRBV11-2	NA	TRBJ2-7	CASSSSGTGGYEQYF	TGTGCCAGCAGCTCAAGTGGGACAGGGGGCTACGAGCAGTACTTC
NA	TRBV5-1	NA	TRBJ2-3	CASSPGTRGQDTQYF	TGCGCCAGCAGCCCAGGGACTCGAGGGCAAGATACGCAGTATTTT
TRBD1	TRBV28	NA	TRBJ1-2	CATRQGDYGYTF	TGTGCCACCCGACAGGGAGACTATGGCTACACCTTC
TRBD2	TRBV3-1/TRBV3-2	NA	TRBJ2-1	CASSPASGGANEQFF	TGTGCCAGCAGCCCCGCTAGCGGGGGGGCCAATGAGCAGTTCTTC
NA	TRBV6-5	NA	TRBJ1-4	CASSYQDRPNEKLFF	TGTGCCAGCAGCTACCAGGACAGACCTAATGAAAAACTGTTTTTT
NA	TRBV7-6	NA	TRBJ2-3	CASSQSPDTQYF	TGTGCCAGCAGCCAGTCTCCAGATACGCAGTATTTT
NA	TRBV3-1/TRBV3-2	NA	TRBJ2-7	CASSPKAGATYEQYF	TGTGCCAGCAGCCCCAAGGCAGGGGCGACCTACGAGCAGTACTTC
NA	TRBV14	NA	TRBJ1-4	CASSQDRGAGNGKLFF	TGTGCCAGCAGCCAAGACCGGGGGGCAGGGAATGGAAAACTGTTTTTT
NA	TRBV10-3	NA	TRBJ1-1	CASSSRTEAFF	TGTGCCTCTTCATCTAGGACTGAAGCTTTCTTT